The 20 T cell receptor beta chains below come from one sample, sequenced in a study of T cell repertoires in cytomegalovirus infection (dated by TCRdb to the late 2010s). Their specific antigens are unknown. For sequencing, an Illumina HiSeq 1500 was employed. TCRdb itself trimmed the public reads at Q25 with fastp, ran MiXCR and retained productive beta chains. Under each unique CDR3 protein, matching rows form one entry showing the most common genes and DNA. Across this sample there are some 900,000 distinct CDR3 sequences, with over 25% seen only once. Roughly an eighth of the sample is held by the ten biggest clonotypes. Per the publication, the treatment or condition label means: in vitro stimulation with specific CMV peptide epitopes to enrich CMV-specific T cells. Sequences were derived from cultured CD8+ T cells from PBMCs, sampled from culture after CMV antigen stimulation. Every receptor here comes from a human donor in good health (CMV status not recorded). Some clones in this sample may be carry-over from other donors' samples.

This clonotype was observed a handful of times. V and J are TRBV5-1 and TRBJ2-1; 7 bases line up with TRBD2. The CDR3 sequence is 16 residues long. Germline loops: CDR1 SGHRS, CDR2 YFSETQ. Trimming took 0 bases from V and 6 from J; bases not matched to a gene: 9. CDR3 amino acids: CASSLVSRTRANEQFF. The DNA of the CDR3 is TGCGCCAGCAGCTTGGTATCAAGGACTAGAGCCAATGAGCAGTTCTTC.

The rearrangement uses TRBV10-3 and TRBJ1-5; D is uncertain. Germline CDR1 is ENHRY and CDR2 is SYGVKD. CDR3 size: 15 residues. V lost 0 bases to trimming and J lost 7 bases, with 13 bases between them. Here the CDR3 DNA reads TGTGCCATCAGTGAGTCCCGACCCGCGGAGCAGCCCCAGCATTTT. It codes for CAISESRPAEQPQHF.

To note about this clonotype: Compared with germline, one end of the junction differs, possibly owing to a read error. The chain combines TRBV7-7 with TRBJ2-7, with 11 bases matching TRBD1. Germline-derived CDR1 and CDR2 are SSHAT and FNYEAQ (reference sequence). The CDR3 is 15 amino acids. CDR3 sequence (DNA): TGTGCTAGCAGGCTCCGGGACAGGGGGGAAGACGAGCAGTACTTC. Encoded protein: CASRLRDRGEDEQYF.

The chain has TRBV7-9 and TRBJ2-5; unclear D gene. Germline loops: CDR1 SEHNR, CDR2 FQNEAQ (reference sequence). This CDR3 has 13 amino acids. Trimming took 5 bases from V and 3 from J, leaving 10 bases between them. CDR3 sequence: CASSRLSEETQYF. The CDR3 bases are TGTGCCAGCAGCCGACTTAGTGAAGAGACCCAGTACTTC.

This clonotype has ten or more counts. This chain uses TRBV7-2 with TRBJ2-1; D is uncertain. The CDR3 spans 12 residues. Germline lookup yields CDR1 SGHTA and CDR2 FQGNSA. V shed 7 bases and J shed 5 bases, with 9 bases lying between them. The CDR3 here is CASTSDHNEQFF. CDR3 DNA sequence: TGTGCCAGCACCTCCGACCACAATGAGCAGTTCTTC.

The chain links TRBV19 to TRBJ2-1; D is undetermined. The CDR3 has 14 amino acids. From germline, CDR1 is LNHDA and CDR2 SQIVND (reference sequence). Trimming took off 1 base at V and 6 bases at J, with 10 bases between the two ends. CDR3 in amino acids: CASSIVASFNEQFF. The DNA of the CDR3 is TGTGCCAGTAGTATAGTAGCCAGCTTCAATGAGCAGTTCTTC.

Written as DNA, the CDR3 is TGCAGTGCTAGAGCTCCCCGGTCCCAGAGGCCCCAGTACTTC. Translated, it gives CSARAPRSQRPQYF. This chain links TRBV20-1 with TRBJ2-5; D call uncertain. Germline V CDR1 and CDR2: DFQATT, SNEGSKA (reference sequence). CDR3 length equals 14 residues. V lost 1 base to trimming and J lost 9 bases, with 18 bases between them.

The rearrangement links TRBV2 to TRBJ2-3; possible D gene TRBD1, 5 bases. Germline CDR1 is SNHLY and CDR2 is FYNNEI. CDR3 length: 14 amino acids. V was pared by 5 bases and J by 1 base, with 10 bases between. The CDR3 nucleotides read TGTGCCAGCAGTCCCCCGACAGGCACAGATACGCAGTATTTT. Translation: CASSPPTGTDTQYF.

The V gene is TRBV7-9, the J gene TRBJ1-2, with D unclear. V lost 3 bases to trimming and J lost 1 base, with 12 bases between them. The CDR3 runs 15 residues. Germline V lookup: CDR1 SEHNR, CDR2 FQNEAQ (reference sequence). The CDR3 protein is CASSFGDPHNYGYTF. Written as DNA, the CDR3 is TGTGCCAGCAGCTTCGGCGATCCTCATAACTATGGCTACACCTTC. The full variable domain, with the rest looked up from reference TRBV7-9 and TRBJ1-2, is DTGVSQNPRHKITKRGQNVTFRCDPISEHNRLYWYRQTLGQGPEFLTYFQNEAQLEKSRLLSDRFSAERPKGSFSTLEIQRTEQGDSAMYLCASSFGDPHNYGYTFGSGTRLTVV.

This clonotype was seen a handful of times. This chain connects TRBV29-1 to TRBJ2-1, with D perhaps TRBD2 (7 bases). V lost 0 bases and J lost 10, with 19 bases in between. This CDR3 has 15 amino acids. CDR1 and CDR2 from the germline V gene are SQVTM and ANQGSEA. The CDR3 DNA reads TGCAGCGTTGAAGATGACCGCGGGGGCGCGCCCGAGCAGTTCTTC. Amino acids: CSVEDDRGGAPEQFF.

The chain links TRBV27 to TRBJ1-6; possible D gene TRBD1, 5 bases. Germline-derived CDR1 and CDR2 are MNHEY and SMNVEV (reference sequence). Trimming shortened V by 3 bases and J by 8 bases, and 11 bases separated the two germline ends. The CDR3 sequence is 14 residues long. The CDR3 loop reads CASSFGRGDSPLHF. The CDR3 DNA sequence: TGTGCCAGCAGTTTCGGGCGGGGGGATTCACCCCTCCACTTT.

This chain uses TRBV27 with TRBJ2-1; D gene ambiguous. The CDR3 runs 12 residues. With 5 bases removed from V and 5 bases from J, the gap between germline ends came to 7 bases. CDR1 and CDR2 from the germline V gene are MNHEY and SMNVEV (reference sequence). The CDR3 reads CASSAVNNEQFF. The CDR3 DNA follows: TGTGCCAGCAGTGCCGTTAACAATGAGCAGTTCTTC.

This clonotype was detected a few times. The rearrangement uses TRBV7-9 and TRBJ2-4, with 9 bases fitting TRBD2. The CDR3 runs to 16 residues. With V trimmed by 1 base and J by 1 base, 2 bases remained unmatched. CDR1 and CDR2 from the germline V gene are SEHNR and FQNEAQ (reference sequence). CDR3 loop: CASSLETSGAKNIQYF. The CDR3 nucleotides are TGTGCCAGCAGCTTAGAAACTAGCGGGGCCAAAAACATTCAGTACTTC.

The chain uses TRBV20-1 and TRBJ1-2; the D is unclear. The CDR3 runs to 12 residues. V lost 5 bases and J 4 bases, leaving 11 bases between the germline ends. Germline CDR1 is DFQATT and CDR2 is SNEGSKA (reference sequence). This CDR3 is CSASGRIYGYTF. CDR3 nucleotide sequence: TGCAGTGCTTCCGGACGGATCTATGGCTACACCTTC.

At least ten counts were recorded for this clonotype. The chain couples TRBV20-1 to TRBJ2-1; D remains ambiguous. The CDR3 consists of 16 residues. Germline CDR1 and CDR2: DFQATT and SNEGSKA (reference sequence). V was cut by 3 bases and J by 1 base, with 16 bases left in between. The DNA for the CDR3 is TGCAGTGCTAGTAGTACCGGGTTAGGATCCTACAATGAGCAGTTCTTC. It specifies CSASSTGLGSYNEQFF.

The V and J genes are TRBV27 and TRBJ2-1; TRBD2 agrees at 11 bases. The germline V gene encodes CDR1 MNHEY and CDR2 SMNVEV (reference sequence). Trimming cost V 4 bases and J 10 bases; bases outside gene matches: 15. This CDR3 has 17 residues. As DNA, the CDR3 is TGTGCCAGCAGTTCCCTGACTAGCGGGGACCCCTACAGGGAGCAGTTCTTC. It specifies CASSSLTSGDPYREQFF.

The V call is TRBV24-1, the J call TRBJ1-2; D gene uncertain. The V gene lost 3 bases and the J gene lost 8 bases, with 6 bases spanning the gap. Germline V gene data show CDR1 as KGHDR and CDR2 as SFDVKD. This CDR3 has 11 residues. CDR3: CATSDPRGYTF. CDR3 sequence (DNA): TGTGCCACCAGTGATCCCCGAGGCTACACCTTC.

This clonotype came up many times. The chain carries TRBV7-2 and TRBJ2-3, with 11 bases aligning to TRBD2. CDR3 size: 15 residues. The germline V gene encodes CDR1 SGHTA and CDR2 FQGNSA. The ends lost 5 bases at V and 6 bases at J; junction bases unmatched: 7. CDR3 region: CASSQTSGVADTQYF. For the CDR3, the DNA is TGTGCCAGCAGCCAGACTAGCGGGGTGGCCGATACGCAGTATTTT.

The V and J genes are TRBV7-6 and TRBJ2-5, with TRBD2 identical over 8 bases. The junction had 5 bases not matched to a gene; V was cut back by 11 bases and J by 0 bases. CDR3 length equals 13 residues. The germline V gene has CDR1 SGHVS and CDR2 FNYEAQ. CDR3 amino acids: CAAQRENQETQYF. CDR3 in DNA: TGTGCCGCTCAGCGGGAGAACCAAGAGACCCAGTACTTC.

CDR3 sequence: CASSLAWGVSNEQFF. CDR3 coding DNA: TGTGCCAGCAGCTTAGCTTGGGGCGTCTCCAATGAGCAGTTCTTC. V and J are TRBV5-6 and TRBJ2-1, with TRBD1 as a possible D gene (5 bases). Germline V gene sequence: CDR1 SGHDT, CDR2 YYEEEE. The CDR3 is 15 residues long. Trimming took 2 bases from V and 6 from J, leaving 15 bases between them.